These 10 T cell receptor beta chains were sequenced from one sample in a study of pediatric ulcerative colitis. Measured with immunoSEQ multiplex PCR; TCRdb has only the in-frame clones, and not every one. The table records roughly 4,400 clones, more than 80% of them present only once. Sequencing was performed on blood. The origin of the receptors is a boy between 10 and 17 years old who was a control in a study of pediatric ulcerative colitis.

The chain couples TRBV4-2 to TRBJ1-2, with D unclear. Trimming removed 2 bases at V and 8 bases at J, with 24 bases between. The CDR3 contains 17 residues. Germline V lookup: CDR1 LGHNA, CDR2 YNFKEQ. This chain's CDR3 is CASSQHAARPLVEGYTF. In DNA form, the CDR3 reads TGTGCCAGCAGCCAACACGCGGCCAGGCCCCTGGTGGAGGGCTACACCTTC.

J is TRBJ1-5 and V is TRBV28; 7 bases are a match to TRBD1. The CDR3 runs 14 residues. Trimming at V came to 6 bases and at J to 6 bases, leaving 8 bases not matched to a gene. The germline CDR1 and CDR2 sequences are MDHEN and SYDVKM. The CDR3 loop is CASSLTGLVQPQHF. CDR3 in DNA: TGTGCCAGCAGCCTGACAGGGCTAGTTCAGCCCCAGCATTTT.

This chain links TRBV7-3 with TRBJ2-1; 7 nucleotides match TRBD2. There are 16 residues in the CDR3. Trimming removed 1 base from V and 6 bases from J; junction bases left unmatched: 9. Germline V lookup: CDR1 SGHTA, CDR2 FQGTGA. This CDR3 is CASSLNPGLAVNEQFF. The DNA for the CDR3 is TGTGCCAGCAGCTTAAATCCCGGGCTAGCGGTCAATGAGCAGTTCTTC. The complete variable domain, with remaining parts taken from reference TRBV7-3 and TRBJ2-1, reads GAGVSQTPSNKVTEKGKYVELRCDPISGHTALYWYRQSLGQGPEFLIYFQGTGAADDSGLPNDRFFAVRPEGSVSTLKIQRTERGDSAVYLCASSLNPGLAVNEQFFGPGTRLTVL.

The chain recombines TRBV5-5 with TRBJ2-1; D is ambiguous. This CDR3 comprises 14 residues. V was cut by 4 bases and J by 3 bases, with 11 bases left in between. Germline CDR1 is SGHKS and CDR2 is YYEKEE (reference sequence). CDR3 nucleotides: TGTGCCAGCAGCCTGAGGCCACTCTACAATGAGCAGTTCTTC. As protein: CASSLRPLYNEQFF. The full variable domain, with the rest looked up from reference TRBV5-5 and TRBJ2-1, is DAGVTQSPTHLIKTRGQQVTLRCSPISGHKSVSWYQQVLGQGPQFIFQYYEKEERGRGNFPDRFSARQFPNYSSELNVNALLLGDSALYLCASSLRPLYNEQFFGPGTRLTVL.

This chain links TRBV4-2 with TRBJ2-5; TRBD1 agrees at 7 bases. V lost 0 bases, J lost 4 bases, and 8 bases stayed unmatched. CDR3 length: 16 amino acids. The V gene's germline CDR1 is LGHNA and CDR2 YNFKEQ. CDR3 coding DNA: TGTGCCAGCAGCCAAGATCGTAAGGGGGCTGGAGAGACCCAGTACTTC. This encodes CASSQDRKGAGETQYF.

This sequence joins TRBV5-6 and TRBJ2-1; 8 positions match TRBD2. V gave up 4 bases and J gave up 2 bases; unmatched junction bases: 8. This CDR3 has 16 amino acids. Germline V gives CDR1 SGHDT, CDR2 YYEEEE. CDR3: CASSLYSGDAYNEQFF. Written as DNA, the CDR3 is TGTGCCAGCAGCCTATATAGCGGGGACGCCTACAATGAGCAGTTCTTC.

The chain recombines TRBV11-2 with TRBJ1-6; D is ambiguous. Germline V gene lookup returns CDR1 SGHAT and CDR2 FQNNGV. The CDR3 runs 15 residues. Trimming removed 0 bases at V and 7 bases at J, with 10 bases between. Here the CDR3 DNA reads TGTGCCAGCAGCTTAGAGCCGGGGTTGAATTCACCCCTCCACTTT. Protein product: CASSLEPGLNSPLHF.

J is TRBJ2-1 and V is TRBV18; the match to TRBD2 covers 7 bases. The CDR3 length is 14 residues. V shed 0 bases and J 9 bases; nucleotides not matched to a gene: 5. Per germline, CDR1 KGHSH and CDR2 LQKENI. The CDR3 DNA sequence: TGTGCCAGCTCACCACCTGGCGGGAGCATTGAGCAGTTCTTC. It is translated as CASSPPGGSIEQFF.

The rearrangement links TRBV9 to TRBJ2-1; 10 nucleotides line up with TRBD2. This CDR3 is 17 amino acids long. Per germline, CDR1 SGDLS and CDR2 YYNGEE. Trimming took 0 bases from V and 5 from J; bases not matched to a gene: 8. In DNA, the CDR3 is TGTGCCAGCAGCGTAGGTTTAAAAACTAGCGGGGACAATGAGCAGTTCTTC. Encoded protein: CASSVGLKTSGDNEQFF.

The chain employs TRBV14 and TRBJ1-5; TRBD1 is a possible D gene (5 bases). Germline CDR1 SGHDN, CDR2 FVKESK. The germline V and J ends were trimmed by 4 bases and 3 bases, with 13 bases remaining between them. This CDR3 comprises 15 residues. CDR3 amino acids: CASSLGPGPNQPQHF. The CDR3 region has the DNA TGTGCCAGCAGCCTCGGACCGGGGCCCAATCAGCCCCAGCATTTT.